A single sample gave rise to the 11 T cell receptor beta chains below, sequenced in a study of T cells in Graves' hyperthyroidism and ophthalmopathy. TCR beta CDR3 region amplification was performed from RNA transcripts. The HTBI primer set served for first-round RT-PCR of the TCR CDR3. TCRdb fed the multiplex PCR reads into MiXCR, producing one record per CDR3 protein. The sample lists about 640,000 distinct CDR3 sequences; less than 25% were seen once. The sample comprised blood. The source of these receptors is a man aged 25-45 years with Graves' ophthalmopathy.

A few counts support this clonotype. This chain joins TRBV3-1 and TRBJ2-7; TRBD2 matches 13 bases. The CDR3 is 16 amino acids. Germline lookup yields CDR1 LGHDT and CDR2 YNNKEL (reference sequence). Germline trimming cut 5 bases from V and 6 bases from J; bases unmatched to any gene: 10. The CDR3: CASSLGTSGIPREQYF. CDR3 coding DNA: TGTGCCAGCAGCTTGGGGACTAGCGGGATTCCCCGCGAGCAGTACTTC.

The gene calls are TRBV12-3 or TRBV12-4 and TRBJ1-6, with TRBD1 matching over 7 bases. The CDR3 is 14 residues long. Losses at the gene ends were 6 bases for V and 4 bases for J; bases not matched to a gene: 3. The CDR3 spells CASSSRGYNSPLHF. As DNA, the CDR3 is TGTGCCAGCAGCTCCAGGGGGTATAATTCACCCCTCCACTTT.

The chain joins TRBV11-3 to TRBJ2-1, with 9 positions matching TRBD2. The CDR3 sequence is 15 residues long. CDR1 is SGHNT and CDR2 is YENEEA in the germline V gene. J was trimmed by 8 bases and V by 1 base; bases with no gene match: 6. CDR3: CASSLVSGSSHEQFF. CDR3 bases: TGTGCCAGCAGCTTAGTTAGCGGGAGTTCCCATGAGCAGTTCTTC.

The V call is TRBV20-1, the J call TRBJ2-3; TRBD2 is a possible D gene (5 bases). The CDR3 is 14 residues long. Per germline, CDR1 DFQATT and CDR2 SNEGSKA (reference sequence). V was cut by 3 bases and J by 1 base, with 11 bases left in between. CDR3: CSARGSSGTDTQYF. In nucleotides, the CDR3 is TGCAGTGCTAGGGGGAGTAGCGGCACAGATACGCAGTATTTT.

Notes on this clonotype: Compared with germline, one end of the junction differs, possibly owing to a read error. This chain connects TRBV30 to TRBJ1-5, with D possibly TRBD1 on 6 matching bases. The CDR3 has 16 residues. Germline loops: CDR1 GTSNPN, CDR2 SVGIG (reference sequence). CDR3 residues: CAWSPLRGQRGQLQHF. The DNA of the CDR3 is TGTGCCTGGAGTCCCCTCCGAGGACAGAGGGGCCAGCTCCAGCATTTT.

This clonotype was seen ten or more times. This chain joins TRBV28 and TRBJ2-1; D is undetermined. The V and J ends lost 6 bases and 5 bases respectively, with 14 bases between them. Looked up from germline, CDR1 is MDHEN and CDR2 is SYDVKM. The CDR3 is made up of 14 amino acids. CDR3 DNA sequence: TGTGCCAGCAGCCTAACCCGCCCCGACAATGAGCAGTTCTTC. It translates to CASSLTRPDNEQFF. Filled out from reference TRBV28 and TRBJ2-1, the complete variable domain reads DVKVTQSSRYLVKRTGEKVFLECVQDMDHENMFWYRQDPGLGLRLIYFSYDVKMKEKGDIPEGYSVSREKKERFSLILESASTNQTSMYLCASSLTRPDNEQFFGPGTRLTVL.

A few counts support this clonotype. This rearrangement joins TRBV4-3 to TRBJ2-1; D is perhaps TRBD1 (5 bases). The ends were cut back, 3 bases at V and 0 bases at J, with 18 bases in the middle. The CDR3 length is 18 residues. Germline assignment: CDR1 LGHNA and CDR2 YSLEER. Here the CDR3 reads CASSQTAGISSSYNEQFF. The CDR3 DNA follows: TGCGCCAGCAGCCAGACGGCAGGGATTTCCAGCTCCTACAATGAGCAGTTCTTC.

This clonotype was seen repeatedly, ten times or more. The rearrangement uses TRBV12-3 or TRBV12-4 and TRBJ2-5; 8 bases match TRBD2. The V and J ends lost 6 bases and 5 bases, in that order; junction bases with no gene match: 5. CDR3 size: 13 residues. The CDR3 DNA follows: TGTGCCAGCAGGCTAGCGGGTTCGGAGACCCAGTACTTC. This codes for CASRLAGSETQYF.

J is TRBJ1-2 and V is TRBV20-1; D remains ambiguous. The CDR3 extends over 16 amino acids. Trimming pared 6 bases from V and 2 bases from J, leaving 22 bases between. In germline, CDR1 is DFQATT, CDR2 SNEGSKA (reference sequence). CDR3: CSAIYIYIYPNYGYTF. In nucleotides, the CDR3 is TGCAGTGCCATCTATATCTACATCTACCCGAACTATGGCTACACCTTC.

V usage is TRBV6-1 and J usage is TRBJ2-2; TRBD1 agrees at 10 bases. Per germline, CDR1 MNHNS and CDR2 SASEGT. The CDR3 totals 17 residues. V shed 6 bases, J shed 4 bases, and the junction held 11 bases outside the gene matches. This chain's CDR3 is CASRPSPGQGFTGELFF. The CDR3 DNA sequence: TGTGCCAGCAGGCCTTCTCCGGGACAGGGGTTCACCGGGGAGCTGTTTTTT.

This clonotype was found many times. The chain employs TRBV18 and TRBJ2-7; D is unresolved. This CDR3 comprises 14 residues. Trimming shortened V by 1 base and J by 2 bases, and 9 bases separated the two germline ends. Looked up from germline, CDR1 is KGHSH and CDR2 is LQKENI. CDR3 region: CASSPQAGTYEQYF. CDR3 DNA: TGTGCCAGCTCACCACAAGCAGGAACCTACGAGCAGTACTTC. Based on the CDR3 plus reference TRBV18 and TRBJ2-7, the full variable domain is NAGVMQNPRHLVRRRGQEARLRCSPMKGHSHVYWYRQLPEEGLKFMVYLQKENIIDESGMPKERFSAEFPKEGPSILRIQQVVRGDSAAYFCASSPQAGTYEQYFGPGTRLTVT.